This T cell receptor beta chain derives from a study of shared clonotypes between healthy human individuals. Turning to the study itself: Donors were a couple of women and three men aged 18 to 49.

Worth noting for this clone: Its antigen is not identified.

Notes on the study in general: Clonotype sharing across a handful of donors was observed for about 4.8% of naive CD4 clonotypes.

Assay used: immunoSEQ multiplex PCR; TCRdb lists only in-frame clones, some missing. Here the sample spans about 1 million clones, about 74% being singletons. The germline V and J ends were trimmed by 4 bases and 8 bases, with 14 bases remaining between them. CDR3 length equals 13 residues. The germline V gene has CDR1 MGHRA and CDR2 YSYEKL. The clonotype comes from a man aged 18 to 35 in good health. Sequencing input: memory CD4+ T cells sorted from blood. Documented subset: CD45RA-negative fraction. This chain joins TRBV4-1 and TRBJ1-2; a weak D match, TRBD1 (5 bases). Here the CDR3 reads CASSPSEGRGYTF. The CDR3 nucleotides read TGCGCCAGCAGCCCCTCGGAGGGGCGCGGCTACACCTTC.